The following is a T cell receptor (beta chain) sequence with its context. This CDR3 is built from 14 residues. Trimming stripped 1 base from V and 14 bases from J, with 16 bases between. Germline V gene sequence: CDR1 SGHTS, CDR2 YDEGEE. The assay was immunoSEQ multiplex PCR, and TCRdb's table has in-frame clones only and misses some. The data show 250,000 to 350,000 clones, around four fifths seen once. The data derive from a study of blood T cell repertoires in COVID-19. The specimen was peripheral blood. J is TRBJ1-6 and V is TRBV5-8; D remains ambiguous. The receptor's source is a woman aged 45-65 years with acute or convalescent COVID-19. The CDR3 region is CASSLSTLVAALHF. The CDR3 DNA reads as TGTGCCAGCAGCTTGTCCACCCTGGTGGCGGCCCTCCACTTT.